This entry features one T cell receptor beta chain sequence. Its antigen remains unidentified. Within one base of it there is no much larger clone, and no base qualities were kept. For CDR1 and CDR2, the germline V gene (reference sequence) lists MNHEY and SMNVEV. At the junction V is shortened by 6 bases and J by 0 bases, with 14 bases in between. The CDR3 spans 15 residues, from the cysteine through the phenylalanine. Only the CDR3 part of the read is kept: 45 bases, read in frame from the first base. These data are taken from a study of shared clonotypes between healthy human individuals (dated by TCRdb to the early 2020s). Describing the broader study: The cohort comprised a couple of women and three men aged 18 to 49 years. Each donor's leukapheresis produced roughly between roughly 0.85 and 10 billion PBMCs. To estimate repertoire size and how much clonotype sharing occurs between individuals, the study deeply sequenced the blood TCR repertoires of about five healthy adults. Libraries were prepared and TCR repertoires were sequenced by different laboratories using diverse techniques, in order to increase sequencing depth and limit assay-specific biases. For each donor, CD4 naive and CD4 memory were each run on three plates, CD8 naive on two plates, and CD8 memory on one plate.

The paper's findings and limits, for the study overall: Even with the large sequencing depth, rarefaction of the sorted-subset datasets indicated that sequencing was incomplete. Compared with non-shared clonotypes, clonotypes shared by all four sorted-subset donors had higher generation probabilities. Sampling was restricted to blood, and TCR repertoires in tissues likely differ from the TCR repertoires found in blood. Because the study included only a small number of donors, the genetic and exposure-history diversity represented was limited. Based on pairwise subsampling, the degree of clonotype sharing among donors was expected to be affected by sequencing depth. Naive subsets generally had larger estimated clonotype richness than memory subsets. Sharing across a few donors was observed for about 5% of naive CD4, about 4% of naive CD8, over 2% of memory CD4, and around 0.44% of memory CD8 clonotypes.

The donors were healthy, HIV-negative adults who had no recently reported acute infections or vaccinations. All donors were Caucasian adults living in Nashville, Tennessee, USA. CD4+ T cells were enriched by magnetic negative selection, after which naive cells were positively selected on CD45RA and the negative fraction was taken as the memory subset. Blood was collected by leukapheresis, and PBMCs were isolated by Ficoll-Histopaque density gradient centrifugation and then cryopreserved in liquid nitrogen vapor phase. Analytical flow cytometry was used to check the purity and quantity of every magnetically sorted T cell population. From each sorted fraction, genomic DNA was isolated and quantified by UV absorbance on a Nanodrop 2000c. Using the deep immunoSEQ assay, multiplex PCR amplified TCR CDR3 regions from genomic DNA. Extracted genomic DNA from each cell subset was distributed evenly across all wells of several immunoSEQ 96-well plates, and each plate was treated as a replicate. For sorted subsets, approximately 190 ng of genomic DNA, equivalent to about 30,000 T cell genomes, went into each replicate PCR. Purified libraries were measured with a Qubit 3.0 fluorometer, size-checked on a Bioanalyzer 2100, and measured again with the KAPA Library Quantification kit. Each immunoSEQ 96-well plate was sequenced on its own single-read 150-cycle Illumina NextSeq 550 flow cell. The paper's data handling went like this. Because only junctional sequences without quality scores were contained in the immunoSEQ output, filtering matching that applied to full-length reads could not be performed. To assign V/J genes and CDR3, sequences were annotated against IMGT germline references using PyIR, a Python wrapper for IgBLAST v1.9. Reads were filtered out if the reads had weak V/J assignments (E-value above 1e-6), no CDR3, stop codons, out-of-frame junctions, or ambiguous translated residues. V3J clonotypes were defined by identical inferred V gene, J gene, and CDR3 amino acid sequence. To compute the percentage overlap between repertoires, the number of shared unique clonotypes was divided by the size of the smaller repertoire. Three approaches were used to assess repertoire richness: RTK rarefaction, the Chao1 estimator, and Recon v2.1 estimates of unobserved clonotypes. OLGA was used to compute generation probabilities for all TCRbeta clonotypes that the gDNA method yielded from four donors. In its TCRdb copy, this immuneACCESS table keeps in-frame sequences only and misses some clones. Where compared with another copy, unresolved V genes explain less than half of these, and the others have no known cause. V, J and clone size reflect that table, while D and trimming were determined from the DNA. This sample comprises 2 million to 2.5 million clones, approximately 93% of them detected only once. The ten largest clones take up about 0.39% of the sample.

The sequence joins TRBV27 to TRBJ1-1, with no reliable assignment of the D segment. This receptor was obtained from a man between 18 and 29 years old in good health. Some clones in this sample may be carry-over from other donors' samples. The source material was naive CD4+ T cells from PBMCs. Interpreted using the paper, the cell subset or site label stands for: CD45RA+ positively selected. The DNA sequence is TGTGCCAGCAGCCAAAGCCCGGGCTTGAACACTGAAGCTTTCTTT. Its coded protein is CASSQSPGLNTEAFF.